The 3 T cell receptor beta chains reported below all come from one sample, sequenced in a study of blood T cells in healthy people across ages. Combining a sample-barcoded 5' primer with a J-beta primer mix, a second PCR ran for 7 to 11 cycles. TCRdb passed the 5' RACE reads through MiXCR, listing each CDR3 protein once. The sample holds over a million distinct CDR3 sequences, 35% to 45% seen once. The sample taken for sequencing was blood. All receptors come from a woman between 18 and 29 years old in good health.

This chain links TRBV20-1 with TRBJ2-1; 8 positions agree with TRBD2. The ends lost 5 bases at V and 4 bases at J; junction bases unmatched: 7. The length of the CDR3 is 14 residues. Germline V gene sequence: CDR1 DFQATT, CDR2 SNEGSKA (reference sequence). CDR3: CSAQRGRGYNEQFF. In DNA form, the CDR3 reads TGCAGTGCTCAGCGGGGGCGGGGGTACAATGAGCAGTTCTTC.

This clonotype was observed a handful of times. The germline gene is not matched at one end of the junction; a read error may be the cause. The CDR3 spells CASSPDNFGYTF. The CDR3 DNA reads TGCGCCAGCAGCCCGGACAACTTTGGCTACACCTTC. V usage is TRBV5-1 and J usage is TRBJ1-2; D perhaps matches TRBD1 (5 bases). This CDR3 region has 12 residues. Germline V gene sequence: CDR1 SGHRS, CDR2 YFSETQ.

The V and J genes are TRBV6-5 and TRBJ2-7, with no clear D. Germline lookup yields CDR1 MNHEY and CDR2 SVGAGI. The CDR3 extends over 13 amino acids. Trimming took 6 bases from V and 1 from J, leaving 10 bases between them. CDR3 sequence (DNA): TGTGCCAGCAGGACGCACGGATCCTACGAGCAGTACTTC. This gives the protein CASRTHGSYEQYF.